The rows below give T cell receptor beta chains drawn from one sample of a study of CD8 T cells in ankylosing spondylitis. TCRdb recomputed calls from the 5' RACE reads with MiXCR, one row per CDR3 protein. The sample shows some 54,000 distinct CDR3 sequences, about 7.8% of them seen only once. The specimen sequenced was blood, either unsorted or a sorted T cell fraction (not recorded which). These receptors originate from a female donor with ankylosing spondylitis or in good health (not recorded which). Both conserved end residues are part of each CDR3. The D gene is left open where the match is weak. Only some rows state a clone size, as once, few, many or a class for expanded clones.

J gene,V gene,D gene,clone size,CDR3 protein,CDR3 DNA
TRBJ1-1,TRBV3-1,NA,many,CASSRAMNTEAFF,TGTGCCAGCAGCCGGGCAATGAACACTGAAGCTTTCTTT
TRBJ2-5,TRBV6-5,TRBD2,many,CASSSGGIKETQYF,TGTGCCAGCAGTTCCGGGGGGATCAAAGAGACCCAGTACTTC
TRBJ1-6,TRBV5-1,TRBD1,many,CASSYGRGTASNSPLHF,TGCGCCAGCAGCTACGGGCGGGGGACAGCGTCGAATTCACCCCTCCACTTT
TRBJ2-5,TRBV20-1,NA,NA,CSARGWEGGVQETQYF,TGCAGTGCTAGAGGGTGGGAGGGGGGTGTCCAAGAGACCCAGTACTTC
TRBJ1-2,TRBV13,NA,NA,CASSPKRPHRPRTFLNYGYTF,TGTGCCAGCAGCCCCAAGCGCCCACACAGGCCTCGCACCTTTCTGAACTATGGCTACACCTTC
TRBJ2-7,TRBV7-8,TRBD2,NA,CANSFYLGGSYEQYF,TGTGCCAACAGCTTTTACCTCGGGGGGTCCTACGAGCAGTACTTC
TRBJ2-1,TRBV15,NA,many,CATSRVGGYNEQFF,TGTGCCACCAGCAGAGTGGGGGGTTACAATGAGCAGTTCTTC
TRBJ2-7,TRBV12-2,NA,NA,CASRSTDRPYEQYF,TGTGCAAGTCGCTCCACCGACAGGCCCTACGAGCAGTACTTC
TRBJ2-1,TRBV19,NA,many,CATGGDRLRNEQFF,TGTGCCACCGGAGGAGACAGGTTACGCAATGAGCAGTTCTTC
TRBJ2-7,TRBV6-5,NA,many,CASSSNGGEQYF,TGTGCCAGCAGTTCAAACGGAGGAGAGCAGTACTTC
TRBJ1-1,TRBV9,NA,many,CASSAHTEAFF,TGTGCCAGCAGCGCCCACACTGAAGCTTTCTTT
TRBJ2-2,TRBV3-1,NA,few,CASSPLRVTSPGELFF,TGTGCCAGCAGCCCCTTGAGGGTAACTTCCCCCGGGGAGCTGTTTTTT
TRBJ2-1,TRBV28,TRBD2,NA,CASSDGDYSYNEQFF,TGTGCCAGCAGCGACGGGGACTACTCCTACAATGAGCAGTTCTTC
TRBJ2-1,TRBV9,NA,many,CASSYGVALFYNEQFF,TGTGCCAGCAGTTACGGGGTAGCTCTTTTCTACAATGAGCAGTTCTTC
TRBJ1-1,TRBV5-1,NA,many,CASRNYRDNTEAFF,TGCGCCAGCCGCAACTACAGGGATAACACTGAAGCTTTCTTT
TRBJ1-1,TRBV10-3,NA,many,CAISGYRDSGYTNTEAFF,TGTGCCATCAGTGGTTACCGGGACTCAGGGTATACGAACACTGAAGCTTTCTTT
TRBJ1-1,TRBV28,NA,many,CASSPDISAEAFF,TGTGCCAGCAGTCCCGATATCTCCGCGGAAGCTTTCTTT
TRBJ2-1,TRBV29-1,TRBD1,many,CSVLGTGGDEQFF,TGCAGCGTCCTCGGGACAGGGGGTGATGAGCAGTTCTTC
TRBJ1-3,TRBV3-1,NA,many,CASSHLRGGSGNTIYF,TGTGCCAGCAGCCACTTAAGGGGAGGTTCTGGAAACACCATATATTTT
TRBJ1-1,TRBV29-1,NA,many,CSVNSPGWNTEAFF,TGCAGCGTGAATAGCCCCGGCTGGAACACTGAAGCTTTCTTT
TRBJ2-3,TRBV12-3/TRBV12-4,TRBD2,many,CASSLLGGATDTQYF,TGTGCCAGCAGTTTACTCGGGGGGGCGACAGATACGCAGTATTTT
TRBJ1-1,TRBV5-1,NA,many,CASSEGNVGKAFF,TGCGCCAGCAGCGAGGGGAATGTCGGAAAAGCTTTCTTT
TRBJ2-1,TRBV29-1,TRBD2,many,CSVEPLAGGLPSSYNEQFF,TGCAGCGTTGAGCCCCTAGCGGGGGGCCTACCGAGCTCCTACAATGAGCAGTTCTTC
TRBJ2-1,TRBV4-2,NA,many,CASSHDGSVRSEQFF,TGTGCCAGCAGCCATGATGGTAGTGTGCGTAGTGAGCAGTTCTTC
TRBJ1-2,TRBV29-1,TRBD1,many,CSVLDRSAYGYTF,TGCAGCGTATTGGACAGGTCCGCCTATGGCTACACCTTC
TRBJ2-3,TRBV7-9,TRBD1,few,CASSLARGTDTQYF,TGTGCCAGCAGCTTAGCCAGGGGGACAGATACGCAGTATTTT
TRBJ2-5,TRBV5-6,TRBD2,few,CAMGPGLTETQYF,TGTGCCATGGGCCCGGGACTAACAGAGACCCAGTACTTC
TRBJ2-3,TRBV20-1,NA,many,CSASGLASDTQYF,TGCAGTGCTAGCGGATTAGCGTCAGATACGCAGTATTTT
TRBJ2-2,TRBV5-1,NA,many,CASSLVANTGELFF,TGCGCCAGCAGCTTGGTTGCGAACACCGGGGAGCTGTTTTTT
TRBJ2-1,TRBV3-1,NA,many,CASSQLGGFDYNEQFF,TGTGCCAGCAGCCAACTTGGGGGGTTCGACTACAATGAGCAGTTCTTC
TRBJ1-1,TRBV6-5,TRBD1,many,CASSFPTGSGEAFF,TGTGCCAGCAGTTTCCCGACAGGGAGCGGTGAAGCTTTCTTT
TRBJ2-1,TRBV12-3/TRBV12-4,TRBD1,many,CASRTGTGDNEQFF,TGTGCCAGCAGGACCGGGACAGGGGATAATGAGCAGTTCTTC
TRBJ2-1,TRBV6-5,TRBD2,many,CASSPSGGLYNEQFF,TGTGCCAGCAGCCCTAGCGGGGGCTTATACAATGAGCAGTTCTTC
TRBJ1-1,TRBV20-1,NA,many,CSAAGLINTEAFF,TGCAGTGCTGCGGGACTTATAAACACTGAAGCTTTCTTT
TRBJ2-7,TRBV29-1,TRBD1,many,CSVADRPPYEQYF,TGCAGCGTGGCGGACAGGCCCCCCTACGAGCAGTACTTC
TRBJ1-5,TRBV7-2,NA,many,CASSRPPPQHF,TGTGCCAGCAGCCGTCCACCGCCCCAGCATTTT
TRBJ2-6,TRBV24-1,TRBD1,NA,CATSDFPGGSGANVLTF,TGTGCCACCAGTGATTTTCCAGGGGGCTCTGGGGCCAACGTCCTGACTTTC
TRBJ1-1,TRBV12-3/TRBV12-4,TRBD1,many,CASSIKGGTAEAFF,TGTGCCAGCAGCATTAAAGGGGGCACTGCTGAAGCTTTCTTT
TRBJ1-1,TRBV28,NA,few,CASSDGTEAFF,TGTGCCAGCAGCGATGGGACTGAAGCTTTCTTT
TRBJ2-5,TRBV6-5,TRBD1,many,CASSSPDRGETQYF,TGTGCCAGCAGTTCCCCGGACAGGGGAGAGACCCAGTACTTC
TRBJ1-5,TRBV7-2,NA,few,CASSLARQPQHF,TGTGCCAGCAGCTTAGCGCGTCAGCCCCAGCATTTT
TRBJ2-1,TRBV10-3,NA,many,CAISEKEGAVEQFF,TGTGCCATCAGTGAGAAGGAGGGGGCGGTAGAGCAGTTCTTC
TRBJ2-2,TRBV12-5,NA,few,CASGFGTIGELFF,TGTGCTAGTGGATTCGGGACAATAGGGGAGCTGTTTTTT
TRBJ1-4,TRBV20-1,NA,NA,CSARDLSGPREKLFF,TGCAGTGCTAGAGATCTCTCGGGGCCACGGGAAAAACTGTTTTTT
TRBJ1-5,TRBV12-3/TRBV12-4,NA,many,CASSTYRASNQPQHF,TGTGCCAGCAGTACCTACAGGGCCAGCAATCAGCCCCAGCATTTT